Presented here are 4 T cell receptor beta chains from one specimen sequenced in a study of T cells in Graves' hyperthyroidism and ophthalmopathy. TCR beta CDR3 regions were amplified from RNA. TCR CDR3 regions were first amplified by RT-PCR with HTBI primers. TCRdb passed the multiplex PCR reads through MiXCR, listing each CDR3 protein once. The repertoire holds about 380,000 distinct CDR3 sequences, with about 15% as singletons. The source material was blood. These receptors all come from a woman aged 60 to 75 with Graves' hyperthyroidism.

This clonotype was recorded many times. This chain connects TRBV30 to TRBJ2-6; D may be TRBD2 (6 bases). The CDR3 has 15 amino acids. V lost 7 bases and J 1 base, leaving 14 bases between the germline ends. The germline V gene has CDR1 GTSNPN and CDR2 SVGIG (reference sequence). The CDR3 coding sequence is TGTGCCTCCCCAAAGGGAGGTTCTGGGGCCAACGTCCTGACTTTC. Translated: CASPKGGSGANVLTF.

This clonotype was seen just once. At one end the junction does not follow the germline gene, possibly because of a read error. The CDR3 spells CASSRTSGLYNEQLF. The CDR3 bases are TGTGCCAGCAGCAGGACTAGCGGGTTATACAATGAGCAGTTATTC. V is TRBV5-5 and J is TRBJ2-1, with 11 bases aligning to TRBD2. The CDR3 extends over 15 amino acids. In germline, CDR1 is SGHKS, CDR2 YYEKEE (reference sequence).

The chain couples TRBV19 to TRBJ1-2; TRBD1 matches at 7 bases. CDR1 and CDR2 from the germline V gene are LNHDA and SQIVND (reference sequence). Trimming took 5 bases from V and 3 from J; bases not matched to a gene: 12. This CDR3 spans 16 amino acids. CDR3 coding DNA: TGTGCCAGTAGTGATCCGGGAGGGGGCCGGGACTATGGCTACACCTTC. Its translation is CASSDPGGGRDYGYTF.

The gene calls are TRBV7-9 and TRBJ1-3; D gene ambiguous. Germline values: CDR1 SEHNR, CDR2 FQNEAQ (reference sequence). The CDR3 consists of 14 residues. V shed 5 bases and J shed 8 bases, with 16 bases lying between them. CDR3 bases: TGTGCCAGCAGCCCTTGGACCGGTTCCGACACCATATATTTT. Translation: CASSPWTGSDTIYF.